Listed here is a single T cell receptor beta chain. Its antigen remains unknown. This sample was included in a study of cytomegalovirus exposure and HLA in healthy donors. The PCR used 60 Vbeta and 13 Jbeta primers. Sequencing was performed with immunoSEQ multiplex PCR; in TCRdb, only in-frame clones are kept and a portion is missing. Here the sample spans about 150,000 clones, 80% being singletons. Study conclusions and caveats: TRBV6-2, TRBV6-3 and other indistinguishable V segments were excluded.

The CDR3 is 13 amino acids. The TCR originated in a woman in her 30s in good health and CMV-seronegative. The sequenced sample was PBMCs. J is TRBJ1-5 and V is TRBV21-1; the table names TRBD1, a call not compared with the DNA. TRBV21-1 is a recognized pseudogene. The CDR3 DNA reads as TGTGCCAGCAGCAAACAGGGCAATCAGCCCCAGCATTTT. Protein product: CASSKQGNQPQHF.